These T cell receptor beta chains were read from a single sample in a study of blood T cell repertoires in COVID-19. The protocol was immunoSEQ multiplex PCR, while the TCRdb copy is restricted to in-frame clones and leaves out a portion. The sample includes fewer than 500,000 clones, around 87% of them seen just once. What was sequenced was PBMCs or T cells enriched from blood (not recorded which). These receptors were obtained from a young man who had recovered from COVID-19. The CDR3 runs from the conserved cysteine through the conserved F or W. A D gene is named only where the DNA matches it firmly. The size entry is marked missing in some rows and otherwise reads once, few, many or a size class.

j_call: TRBJ2-7
clone_size: NA
d_call: NA
v_call: TRBV12-5
cdr3_aa: CASSRVSYEQYF
cdr3_nt: TGTGCTAGTAGCCGCGTCTCCTACGAGCAGTACTTC

j_call: TRBJ1-4
clone_size: few
d_call: NA
v_call: TRBV2
cdr3_aa: CASSSDRFSEKLFF
cdr3_nt: TGTGCCAGCAGCTCAGACAGGTTTAGTGAAAAACTGTTTTTT

j_call: TRBJ1-1
clone_size: NA
d_call: NA
v_call: TRBV2
cdr3_aa: CASSEQGPYTEAFF
cdr3_nt: TGTGCCAGCTCGGAACAGGGACCTTACACTGAAGCTTTCTTT

j_call: TRBJ1-2
clone_size: NA
d_call: NA
v_call: TRBV7-2
cdr3_aa: CASSLDGKYGYTF
cdr3_nt: TGTGCCAGCAGCTTAGACGGGAAGTATGGCTACACCTTC

j_call: TRBJ1-1
clone_size: NA
d_call: NA
v_call: TRBV18
cdr3_aa: CASSLGVVTEAFF
cdr3_nt: TGTGCCAGCTCACTAGGGGTGGTCACTGAAGCTTTCTTT

j_call: TRBJ1-2
clone_size: NA
d_call: NA
v_call: TRBV2
cdr3_aa: CASSVSLGDTNYGYTF
cdr3_nt: TGTGCCAGCAGTGTCTCTTTGGGGGACACTAACTATGGCTACACCTTC

j_call: TRBJ2-1
clone_size: NA
d_call: TRBD2
v_call: TRBV10-3
cdr3_aa: CATLIAGEYNEQFF
cdr3_nt: TGTGCCACCCTTATAGCGGGGGAATACAATGAGCAGTTCTTC

j_call: TRBJ2-7
clone_size: NA
d_call: TRBD1
v_call: TRBV2
cdr3_aa: CASSGTAKKVSYEQYF
cdr3_nt: TGTGCCAGCAGCGGGACAGCGAAAAAGGTATCCTACGAGCAGTACTTC

j_call: TRBJ2-3
clone_size: NA
d_call: NA
v_call: TRBV11-3
cdr3_aa: CASSTPTGSPADTQYF
cdr3_nt: TGTGCCAGCAGCACCCCGACGGGTTCCCCAGCAGATACGCAGTATTTT

j_call: TRBJ2-1
clone_size: NA
d_call: NA
v_call: TRBV6-5
cdr3_aa: CASSNNEQFF
cdr3_nt: TGTGCCAGCAGCAACAATGAGCAGTTCTTC

j_call: TRBJ1-1
clone_size: NA
d_call: NA
v_call: TRBV29-1
cdr3_aa: CSVEVGQGLLAADTEAFF
cdr3_nt: TGCAGCGTTGAAGTGGGGCAGGGGCTTCTTGCCGCGGACACTGAAGCTTTCTTT

j_call: TRBJ2-1
clone_size: NA
d_call: NA
v_call: TRBV4-1
cdr3_aa: CASSQAGGINEQFF
cdr3_nt: TGCGCCAGCAGCCAAGCCGGGGGTATAAATGAGCAGTTCTTC

j_call: TRBJ1-3
clone_size: NA
d_call: NA
v_call: TRBV11-3
cdr3_aa: CASSLDSTSGNTIYF
cdr3_nt: TGTGCCAGCAGCTTGGACAGTACTTCTGGAAACACCATATATTTT

j_call: TRBJ1-4
clone_size: NA
d_call: NA
v_call: TRBV19
cdr3_aa: CASSIGGGVSTNEKLFF
cdr3_nt: TGTGCCAGTAGTATCGGGGGAGGGGTATCAACTAATGAAAAACTGTTTTTT

j_call: TRBJ2-1
clone_size: NA
d_call: TRBD1
v_call: TRBV7-6
cdr3_aa: CASRAGTGGIVNEQFF
cdr3_nt: TGTGCCAGCAGAGCCGGGACAGGGGGAATTGTAAATGAGCAGTTCTTC

j_call: TRBJ1-2
clone_size: NA
d_call: TRBD1
v_call: TRBV18
cdr3_aa: CASSPKLGQAGTGYTF
cdr3_nt: TGTGCCAGCTCACCGAAACTTGGACAGGCGGGGACAGGCTACACCTTC

j_call: TRBJ2-2
clone_size: NA
d_call: NA
v_call: TRBV7-7
cdr3_aa: CASSSTPGARTGELFF
cdr3_nt: TGTGCCAGCAGCTCAACACCAGGGGCACGGACCGGGGAGCTGTTTTTT

j_call: TRBJ1-1
clone_size: few
d_call: NA
v_call: TRBV2
cdr3_aa: CASSGHSNTEAFF
cdr3_nt: TGTGCCAGCAGTGGACACTCGAACACTGAAGCTTTCTTT

j_call: TRBJ1-4
clone_size: NA
d_call: NA
v_call: TRBV30
cdr3_aa: CAWSSGLNEKLFF
cdr3_nt: TGTGCCTGGAGTAGCGGTCTTAATGAAAAACTGTTTTTT

j_call: TRBJ2-5
clone_size: NA
d_call: TRBD2
v_call: TRBV5-8
cdr3_aa: CASSAGLAGVAQETQYF
cdr3_nt: TGTGCCAGCAGCGCGGGACTAGCGGGAGTAGCCCAAGAGACCCAGTACTTC

j_call: TRBJ2-1
clone_size: NA
d_call: TRBD2
v_call: TRBV7-2
cdr3_aa: CASSSGLAGDNEQFF
cdr3_nt: TGTGCCAGCAGCTCGGGACTAGCGGGGGATAATGAGCAGTTCTTC

j_call: TRBJ1-2
clone_size: NA
d_call: NA
v_call: TRBV4-1
cdr3_aa: CASSQDLGGVDYGYTF
cdr3_nt: TGCGCCAGCAGCCAAGATTTAGGAGGGGTTGACTATGGCTACACCTTC

j_call: TRBJ1-4
clone_size: NA
d_call: NA
v_call: TRBV6-2/TRBV6-3
cdr3_aa: CASSFTPLGSGMKLFF
cdr3_nt: TGTGCCAGCAGTTTTACCCCCTTGGGGTCGGGAATGAAACTGTTTTTT

j_call: TRBJ1-5
clone_size: NA
d_call: NA
v_call: TRBV2
cdr3_aa: CASSLGQNNQPQHF
cdr3_nt: TGTGCCAGCAGTTTGGGACAAAACAATCAGCCCCAGCATTTT

j_call: TRBJ1-2
clone_size: NA
d_call: NA
v_call: TRBV6-5
cdr3_aa: CASKPRQFIYGYTF
cdr3_nt: TGTGCCAGCAAGCCCCGACAGTTCATCTATGGCTACACCTTC

j_call: TRBJ1-3
clone_size: once
d_call: NA
v_call: TRBV3-1/TRBV3-2
cdr3_aa: CASSQDRRGNTIYF
cdr3_nt: TGTGCCAGCAGCCAAGATAGGCGGGGAAACACCATATATTTT

j_call: TRBJ1-3
clone_size: NA
d_call: NA
v_call: TRBV27
cdr3_aa: CASSFDGGEGNTIYF
cdr3_nt: TGTGCCAGCAGTTTCGACGGGGGGGAAGGAAACACCATATATTTT

j_call: TRBJ1-2
clone_size: NA
d_call: NA
v_call: TRBV9
cdr3_aa: CASSVEGRAERGYTF
cdr3_nt: TGTGCCAGCAGCGTAGAGGGCAGGGCCGAGAGAGGCTACACCTTC

j_call: TRBJ1-1
clone_size: NA
d_call: NA
v_call: TRBV9
cdr3_aa: CASSSRTGGYTEAFF
cdr3_nt: TGTGCCAGCAGCTCACGCACGGGGGGATACACTGAAGCTTTCTTT

j_call: TRBJ1-2
clone_size: NA
d_call: NA
v_call: TRBV15
cdr3_aa: CATSRDRGGIYGYTF
cdr3_nt: TGTGCCACCAGCAGAGATCGGGGAGGAATTTATGGCTACACCTTC

j_call: TRBJ2-7
clone_size: once
d_call: TRBD1
v_call: TRBV2
cdr3_aa: CASSPGQGFDEQYF
cdr3_nt: TGTGCCAGCAGTCCGGGACAGGGCTTCGACGAGCAGTACTTC

j_call: TRBJ1-5
clone_size: NA
d_call: TRBD1
v_call: TRBV27
cdr3_aa: CASSGQGANQPQHF
cdr3_nt: TGTGCCAGCAGCGGACAGGGGGCAAATCAGCCCCAGCATTTT

j_call: TRBJ1-3
clone_size: NA
d_call: NA
v_call: TRBV3-1/TRBV3-2
cdr3_aa: CASSQRGARGGNTIYF
cdr3_nt: TGTGCCAGCAGCCAACGGGGGGCCCGTGGTGGAAACACCATATATTTT

j_call: TRBJ1-2
clone_size: NA
d_call: NA
v_call: TRBV5-1
cdr3_aa: CASSEGVEGYTF
cdr3_nt: TGCGCCAGCAGCGAGGGGGTCGAGGGCTACACCTTC

j_call: TRBJ1-2
clone_size: NA
d_call: TRBD1
v_call: TRBV19
cdr3_aa: CASSANPGQGARNYGYTF
cdr3_nt: TGTGCCAGTAGTGCCAATCCGGGACAGGGGGCTAGGAACTATGGCTACACCTTC

j_call: TRBJ2-5
clone_size: once
d_call: TRBD2
v_call: TRBV7-7
cdr3_aa: CASSLGLAGRETQYF
cdr3_nt: TGTGCCAGCAGCTTAGGACTAGCGGGGAGGGAGACCCAGTACTTC

j_call: TRBJ2-2
clone_size: NA
d_call: NA
v_call: TRBV16
cdr3_aa: CASSQGRGNTGELFF
cdr3_nt: TGTGCCAGCAGCCAGGGTCGGGGAAACACCGGGGAGCTGTTTTTT

j_call: TRBJ1-4
clone_size: once
d_call: NA
v_call: TRBV5-1
cdr3_aa: CASSSSNNEKLFF
cdr3_nt: TGCGCCAGCAGCTCGAGTAATAATGAAAAACTGTTTTTT

j_call: TRBJ2-1
clone_size: NA
d_call: TRBD1
v_call: TRBV3-1/TRBV3-2
cdr3_aa: CASSYRGYNEQFF
cdr3_nt: TGTGCCAGCAGCTACAGGGGGTACAATGAGCAGTTCTTC

j_call: TRBJ2-7
clone_size: NA
d_call: NA
v_call: TRBV7-9
cdr3_aa: CASSPGTEQYF
cdr3_nt: TGTGCCAGCAGCCCAGGGACAGAGCAGTACTTC

j_call: TRBJ1-5
clone_size: NA
d_call: NA
v_call: TRBV19
cdr3_aa: CASWARGNQPQHF
cdr3_nt: TGTGCCAGTTGGGCACGGGGGAATCAGCCCCAGCATTTT

j_call: TRBJ1-4
clone_size: NA
d_call: TRBD1
v_call: TRBV5-1
cdr3_aa: CASSSSGTALAEEKLFF
cdr3_nt: TGCGCCAGCAGTTCATCCGGGACAGCGCTCGCGGAGGAAAAACTGTTTTTT

j_call: TRBJ1-1
clone_size: NA
d_call: NA
v_call: TRBV6-5
cdr3_aa: CASTPAGRSEAFF
cdr3_nt: TGTGCCAGCACCCCCGCAGGGAGGAGTGAAGCTTTCTTT

j_call: TRBJ2-7
clone_size: NA
d_call: NA
v_call: TRBV6-5
cdr3_aa: CASSSGTPYEQYF
cdr3_nt: TGTGCCAGCAGTTCAGGGACACCCTACGAGCAGTACTTC

j_call: TRBJ1-6
clone_size: NA
d_call: NA
v_call: TRBV4-1
cdr3_aa: CASSQDRGRGLPSPLHF
cdr3_nt: TGCGCCAGCAGCCAAGATAGGGGCAGGGGTCTTCCATCACCCCTCCACTTT

j_call: TRBJ1-4
clone_size: NA
d_call: NA
v_call: TRBV7-9
cdr3_aa: CASSSPPDSMLTNEKLFF
cdr3_nt: TGTGCCAGCAGCTCTCCACCCGACAGCATGCTAACTAATGAAAAACTGTTTTTT

j_call: TRBJ1-1
clone_size: NA
d_call: TRBD1
v_call: TRBV5-1
cdr3_aa: CASSWGQGTMNTEAFF
cdr3_nt: TGCGCCAGCAGCTGGGGACAGGGGACCATGAACACTGAAGCTTTCTTT

j_call: TRBJ2-5
clone_size: NA
d_call: NA
v_call: TRBV7-2
cdr3_aa: CASSLRGLDLETQYF
cdr3_nt: TGTGCCAGCAGCCTCAGAGGACTTGATCTAGAGACCCAGTACTTC

j_call: TRBJ1-2
clone_size: NA
d_call: NA
v_call: TRBV5-6
cdr3_aa: CASSLDRVLSYGYTF
cdr3_nt: TGTGCCAGCAGCTTGGACAGAGTGTTGAGCTATGGCTACACCTTC

j_call: TRBJ2-3
clone_size: NA
d_call: TRBD1
v_call: TRBV19
cdr3_aa: CATLPGTGGHTQYF
cdr3_nt: TGTGCCACTCTGCCCGGGACAGGAGGACATACGCAGTATTTT